The 5 T cell receptor beta chains given below trace back to one sample, sequenced in a study of blood T cell repertoires in COVID-19. Some clones are missing from TCRdb's copy, which holds only in-frame ones; the method was immunoSEQ multiplex PCR. The sample lists about 160,000 clones; almost 85% were seen once. The sequenced material came from peripheral blood. These receptors all stem from a woman older than 75 with acute or convalescent COVID-19.

The V gene is TRBV30, the J gene TRBJ2-7, with 7 nucleotides matching TRBD2. CDR3 size: 13 residues. The V and J ends lost 2 bases and 1 base, in that order; junction bases with no gene match: 2. Germline lookup yields CDR1 GTSNPN and CDR2 SVGIG (reference sequence). Written as DNA, the CDR3 is TGTGCCTGGAGTCTAGCGGCTTCCTACGAGCAGTACTTC. Protein: CAWSLAASYEQYF.

The V call is TRBV20-1, the J call TRBJ2-2; 9 bases agree with TRBD2. After removal of 3 bases from V and 3 bases from J, the junction contained 8 bases not matched to a gene. This CDR3 is 16 amino acids long. Germline V CDR1 and CDR2: DFQATT, SNEGSKA (reference sequence). The CDR3 loop reads CSASGLAGSDTGELFF. The CDR3 bases are TGCAGTGCTAGTGGGCTAGCGGGAAGTGACACCGGGGAGCTGTTTTTT.

This clone was detected only once. CDR3 loop: CASSPNPGQGFSPLHF. In DNA, the CDR3 is TGCGCCAGCAGCCCTAACCCGGGACAGGGATTTTCACCCCTCCACTTT. This rearrangement joins TRBV5-1 to TRBJ1-6; 9 bases are a match to TRBD1. CDR3 length equals 16 residues. Trimming took 4 bases from V and 9 from J; bases not matched to a gene: 11. Germline lookup yields CDR1 SGHRS and CDR2 YFSETQ.

The chain carries TRBV24-1 and TRBJ2-1; TRBD1 matches at 7 bases. The junction had 3 bases not matched to a gene; V was cut back by 2 bases and J by 6 bases. This CDR3 contains 14 residues. The V gene's germline CDR1 is KGHDR and CDR2 SFDVKD. DNA for the CDR3: TGTGCCACCAGTGATTCCAACAGGGGCAATGAGCAGTTCTTC. It encodes CATSDSNRGNEQFF.

The gene calls are TRBV2 and TRBJ1-2; 7 positions match TRBD1. Trimming at V came to 3 bases and at J to 8 bases, leaving 3 bases not matched to a gene. CDR3 length equals 12 residues. Germline-derived CDR1 and CDR2 are SNHLY and FYNNEI. Here the CDR3 reads CASSDDRDGYTF. The CDR3 coding sequence is TGTGCCAGCAGTGATGACAGGGACGGCTACACCTTC.